The rows below give T cell receptor beta chains drawn from one sample of a study of T cells after yellow fever vaccination. TCRdb re-called the 5' RACE reads with MiXCR, one entry per CDR3 protein. The data hold hundreds of thousands of distinct CDR3 sequences, with around a sixth observed a single time. The input for sequencing was PBMCs, taken 5 days after the first yellow fever vaccination. The receptors stem from a man aged 18 to 30 who received the YFV17D yellow fever vaccine. Each CDR3 is given without its conserved first and last residue.

j_gene: TRBJ2-4
v_gene: TRBV28
CDR3aa: ASSFLGQGAAKNIQY

j_gene: TRBJ2-3
v_gene: TRBV12-3/TRBV12-4
CDR3aa: ASSFVTGGADTQY

j_gene: TRBJ2-1
v_gene: TRBV4-1
CDR3aa: ASSPAGGQKF

j_gene: TRBJ2-1
v_gene: TRBV4-3
CDR3aa: ASSQEVAGGANEQF

j_gene: TRBJ1-1
v_gene: TRBV24-1
CDR3aa: ATSQGYTEAF

j_gene: TRBJ1-5
v_gene: TRBV7-9
CDR3aa: ASSHGGPQH

j_gene: TRBJ2-2
v_gene: TRBV3-1
CDR3aa: ASSQQATGELF

j_gene: TRBJ2-3
v_gene: TRBV7-3
CDR3aa: ASSLGLGGADTQY

j_gene: TRBJ2-5
v_gene: TRBV7-2
CDR3aa: ASSLNSGDWDETQY

j_gene: TRBJ1-2
v_gene: TRBV5-1
CDR3aa: ASRRTGSNYGYT

j_gene: TRBJ2-1
v_gene: TRBV18
CDR3aa: ASSFGGPYYNEQF

j_gene: TRBJ2-5
v_gene: TRBV5-5
CDR3aa: ASTTQSGGETQY

j_gene: TRBJ2-6
v_gene: TRBV28
CDR3aa: ASSPNSAGISGANVLT

j_gene: TRBJ2-1
v_gene: TRBV7-9
CDR3aa: ASSTARIAGYEQF

j_gene: TRBJ2-2
v_gene: TRBV29-1
CDR3aa: SVGTGWGMGGELF

j_gene: TRBJ1-1
v_gene: TRBV30
CDR3aa: AWGRREGSTEAF

j_gene: TRBJ1-3
v_gene: TRBV3-1
CDR3aa: ASSLYGGGNSGNTIY

j_gene: TRBJ2-5
v_gene: TRBV3-1
CDR3aa: ASSQGRKEIWETQY

j_gene: TRBJ2-1
v_gene: TRBV6-1
CDR3aa: ASSEGTGPTNEQF

j_gene: TRBJ2-1
v_gene: TRBV5-4
CDR3aa: ASSFWGSDEQF

j_gene: TRBJ1-5
v_gene: TRBV18
CDR3aa: ASSQTSGTGGEPQH

j_gene: TRBJ1-2
v_gene: TRBV6-2/TRBV6-3
CDR3aa: ASSRQPPQDGGSGYT

j_gene: TRBJ2-3
v_gene: TRBV30
CDR3aa: AWSGDSGGSTDTQY

j_gene: TRBJ2-5
v_gene: TRBV5-6
CDR3aa: ASRRDRKETQY

j_gene: TRBJ2-3
v_gene: TRBV28
CDR3aa: ASNDPRHTQY

j_gene: TRBJ1-1
v_gene: TRBV6-5
CDR3aa: ASQRAGDQGTEAF